The clone carrying this T cell receptor (beta chain) showed up just once. Its antigen is undetermined. The CDR3 has 11 residues. Germline V gene lookup returns CDR1 SQVTM and CDR2 ANQGSEA. V was cut by 4 bases and J by 13 bases, with 14 bases left in between. These data originate in a study of blood T cells in healthy people across ages. Background on the study: Capture by template switching was about one barcoded beta molecule per two T cells. Overall study findings and caveats: The study regarded diversity estimates from one million T cells as underestimates.

A second PCR, run for roughly 7 to 11 cycles, used a sample-barcoded 5' primer plus a J-beta primer mix. Via MiXCR, TCRdb re-called the 5' RACE reads, giving one row per CDR3 protein. The sample contains around 1.5 million distinct CDR3 sequences, about 40% of which appear only once. The receptor comes from a woman younger than 30 in good health. This chain joins TRBV29-1 and TRBJ2-4, with D uncertain. The material sequenced was blood. CDR3 sequence reads: CSVADLYGQYF. The CDR3 DNA is TGCAGCGTTGCCGACCTTTACGGGCAGTACTTC.